Following are 21 T cell receptor beta chains from one sample sequenced in a study of blood T cell repertoires in COVID-19. Clones were sequenced by immunoSEQ multiplex PCR, and TCRdb holds only the in-frame ones, with some missing. The sample carries approximately 670,000 clones, more than 80% recorded once. Source material: peripheral blood. Receptors originate from a woman between 18 and 29 years old with acute or convalescent COVID-19.

The chain carries TRBV19 and TRBJ1-3; D is ambiguous. Germline values: CDR1 LNHDA, CDR2 SQIVND (reference sequence). The V gene lost 9 bases and the J gene lost 3 bases, with 12 bases spanning the gap. The CDR3 extends over 13 amino acids. DNA for the CDR3: TGTGCCAGCTCGGCGGGGAGTGGAAACACCATATATTTT. This sequence encodes CASSAGSGNTIYF.

The chain's CDR3 is CASSPSPGTGKRGNQPQHF. For the CDR3, the DNA is TGTGCCAGCTCACCTAGTCCCGGGACAGGGAAGCGAGGCAATCAGCCCCAGCATTTT. V is TRBV18 and J is TRBJ1-5; 9 nucleotides align to TRBD1. CDR1 KGHSH and CDR2 LQKENI come from the germline V gene. This CDR3 has 19 amino acids. The V segment lost 3 bases and the J segment 2 bases; nucleotides outside the gene matches: 14.

The chain joins TRBV5-1 to TRBJ2-2; 8 bases agree with TRBD1. V dropped 2 bases and J dropped 3; count of bases not matched to a gene: 3. CDR1 and CDR2 from the germline V gene are SGHRS and YFSETQ. The CDR3 covers 15 residues. CDR3 sequence reads: CASSLRTGHTGELFF. The CDR3 DNA is TGCGCCAGCAGCTTACGGACAGGGCACACCGGGGAGCTGTTTTTT.

This chain joins TRBV5-6 and TRBJ1-2; no reliable D call. V lost 3 bases to trimming and J lost 11 bases, with 14 bases between them. Germline V gene lookup returns CDR1 SGHDT and CDR2 YYEEEE. This CDR3 is built from 12 residues. The CDR3 spells CASSSGLGGYTF. CDR3 DNA sequence: TGTGCCAGCAGCTCCGGCCTAGGAGGTTACACCTTC.

The chain combines TRBV7-3 with TRBJ1-1, with D possibly being TRBD1 (5 bases). V was shortened by 8 bases and J by 3 bases, with 13 bases between the two germline ends. Germline assignment: CDR1 SGHTA and CDR2 FQGTGA. This CDR3 region has 13 residues. The DNA for the CDR3 is TGTGCCAGCCGATGGGGGGGAGACACTGAAGCTTTCTTT. Translation gives CASRWGGDTEAFF.

The chain links TRBV7-2 to TRBJ2-1; TRBD2 agrees at 8 bases. J was trimmed by 4 bases and V by 1 base; bases with no gene match: 6. The CDR3 is 16 amino acids. From germline, CDR1 is SGHTA and CDR2 FQGNSA. DNA of the CDR3: TGTGCCAGCAGCTTAGTGGGCGGGGGGACTTACAATGAGCAGTTCTTC. This sequence encodes CASSLVGGGTYNEQFF.

This sequence joins TRBV10-3 and TRBJ2-2; 10 bases are a match to TRBD2. V trimming: 2 bases; J trimming: 6 bases; junction bases outside the gene matches: 6. The V gene's germline CDR1 is ENHRY and CDR2 SYGVKD. The CDR3 is 16 residues long. CDR3 sequence (DNA): TGTGCCATCAGTGAGAAGGCTAGCGGGGGCTCCGGGGAGCTGTTTTTT. Residues: CAISEKASGGSGELFF.

The chain recombines TRBV7-9 with TRBJ2-4; D possibly corresponds to TRBD2 (6 bases). This CDR3 has 12 amino acids. Trimming stripped 1 base from V and 15 bases from J, with 13 bases between. CDR1 is SEHNR, CDR2 FQNEAQ, per germline (reference sequence). The CDR3 here is CASSLDREWLYF. The CDR3 nucleotides are TGTGCCAGCAGCTTAGATCGGGAGTGGTTGTACTTC.

This clone was found a few times. This rearrangement joins TRBV19 to TRBJ2-7, with TRBD1 matching 10 bases. J lost 3 bases, V lost 2 bases, and 10 bases had no gene match. This CDR3 contains 17 residues. From germline, CDR1 is LNHDA and CDR2 SQIVND (reference sequence). The CDR3 DNA sequence: TGTGCCAGTAGTATAAGCCCCCCGGGACAGGGGTTCTACGAGCAGTACTTC. It yields the protein CASSISPPGQGFYEQYF.

This CDR3 reads CSGRDRGPGEQYF. The DNA of the CDR3 is TGCAGCGGTAGGGACAGGGGGCCGGGGGAGCAGTACTTC. This rearrangement joins TRBV29-1 to TRBJ2-7, with 12 bases lining up with TRBD1. V shed 7 bases, J shed 7 bases, and the junction held 8 bases outside the gene matches. The CDR3 extends over 13 amino acids. Germline assignment: CDR1 SQVTM and CDR2 ANQGSEA.

The chain employs TRBV6-6 and TRBJ1-5; D perhaps matches TRBD1 (5 bases). This CDR3 has 16 residues. Trimming pared 0 bases from V and 4 bases from J, leaving 13 bases between. The germline gives CDR1 MNHNY, CDR2 SVGAGI (reference sequence). CDR3 in DNA: TGTGCCAGCAGTTACTCGGGCGGGGACGGGAATCAGCCCCAGCATTTT. It specifies CASSYSGGDGNQPQHF.

The gene calls are TRBV27 and TRBJ1-4; no reliable D call. The CDR3 totals 14 residues. Trimming removed 5 bases at V and 0 bases at J, with 7 bases between. CDR1 and CDR2 from the germline V gene are MNHEY and SMNVEV (reference sequence). CDR3 in amino acids: CASSVLSTNEKLFF. In DNA form, the CDR3 reads TGTGCCAGCAGTGTACTATCAACTAATGAAAAACTGTTTTTT.

The genes are TRBV3-1 (or the pseudogene TRBV3-2) and TRBJ2-3, with TRBD2 identical over 13 bases. The V and J ends lost 4 bases and 1 base, in that order; junction bases with no gene match: 11. Per germline, CDR1 LGHDT and CDR2 YNNKEL (reference sequence). The CDR3 length is 19 residues. CDR3 region: CASSPEGLAGFGGTDTQYF. The CDR3 nucleotides read TGTGCCAGCAGCCCGGAGGGACTAGCGGGGTTCGGGGGCACAGATACGCAGTATTTT.

The rearrangement links TRBV2 to TRBJ1-5; D remains unclear. There are 14 residues in the CDR3. Trimming left V 5 bases short and J 0 bases short, with 8 bases between. Germline CDR1 SNHLY, CDR2 FYNNEI. In DNA form, the CDR3 reads TGTGCCAGCAGTCCGGGTGATAGCAATCAGCCCCAGCATTTT. This sequence encodes CASSPGDSNQPQHF.

V gene TRBV12-3 or TRBV12-4 combines with J gene TRBJ1-2; D gene ambiguous. CDR3 length: 12 amino acids. Trimming took off 5 bases at V and 8 bases at J, with 12 bases between the two ends. In nucleotides, the CDR3 is TGTGCCAGCAGTCCGGACTCGGGGGGCTACACCTTC. Protein: CASSPDSGGYTF.

This chain links TRBV5-1 with TRBJ2-5; possibly TRBD1 for D (6 bases). The V and J ends lost 1 base and 5 bases respectively, with 12 bases between them. From germline, CDR1 is SGHRS and CDR2 YFSETQ. CDR3 length equals 14 residues. The CDR3 loop reads CASSLTGSRETQYF. The CDR3 coding sequence is TGCGCCAGCAGCTTGACAGGGTCTAGGGAGACCCAGTACTTC.

This sequence joins TRBV6-4 and TRBJ1-5, with TRBD1 matching 8 bases. Germline V CDR1 and CDR2: MRHNA, SNTAGT. The CDR3 spans 18 residues. V lost 6 bases, J lost 4 bases, and 17 bases stayed unmatched. CDR3 coding DNA: TGTGCCAGCAGGCCCCGAGGCCCTAGGACAGGGATTAATCAGCCCCAGCATTTT. Its protein product is CASRPRGPRTGINQPQHF.

V and J are TRBV6-2 or TRBV6-3 and TRBJ2-7, with D maybe TRBD1 (6 bases). The CDR3 is made up of 14 amino acids. The V and J ends lost 3 bases and 5 bases respectively, with 14 bases between them. CDR1 is MNHEY and CDR2 is SVGEGT in the germline V gene. The CDR3 sequence is CASSYGQGSHEQYF. The CDR3 DNA sequence: TGTGCCAGCAGTTATGGGCAGGGGTCCCACGAGCAGTACTTC.

V is TRBV6-5 and J is TRBJ2-7; TRBD1 agrees at 7 bases. The J segment lost 6 bases and the V segment lost 0 bases, leaving 2 bases of the junction unmatched. Germline lookup yields CDR1 MNHEY and CDR2 SVGAGI. This CDR3 is 13 amino acids long. CDR3 nucleotide sequence: TGTGCCAGCAGTTACTCCTGGACAGGCGAGCAGTACTTC. It codes for CASSYSWTGEQYF.

The V and J genes are TRBV6-5 and TRBJ2-1, with a possible D match to TRBD1 (6 bases). Trimming took off 6 bases at V and 10 bases at J, with 10 bases between the two ends. Per germline, CDR1 MNHEY and CDR2 SVGAGI. This CDR3 spans 11 amino acids. The chain's CDR3 is CASSPGVEQFF. The CDR3 DNA sequence: TGTGCCAGCAGCCCAGGGGTGGAGCAGTTCTTC.

The sample holds one count of this clone. The rearrangement links TRBV19 to TRBJ2-5; 9 nucleotides align to TRBD1. Germline CDR1 and CDR2: LNHDA and SQIVND (reference sequence). This CDR3 is 16 amino acids long. J gave up 4 bases and V 5 bases, and 11 bases lay outside the gene matches. The CDR3 bases are TGTGCCAGTAGTGGGGCTACAGGGGGCTTGGGAGAGACCCAGTACTTC. Translation: CASSGATGGLGETQYF.